The rows below give T cell receptor beta chains drawn from one sample of a study of T cell responses to AZD1222 COVID-19 vaccine. Assay used: immunoSEQ multiplex PCR; TCRdb lists only in-frame clones, some missing. The table includes about 130,000 clones, less than 95% detected once. The sequencing used peripheral blood, collected on day 0 of AZD1222 vaccination. These receptors came from an adult in good health. Each CDR3 is given with its conserved first and last residue. D genes are given only for firm matches. Rows give clone size only sometimes, using once, few, many, or a class for an expanded clone.

d_call | j_call | v_call | clone_size | cdr3_aa | cdr3_nt
NA | TRBJ1-2 | TRBV13 | NA | CASSRAGLGPPRHGYTF | TGTGCCAGCAGCCGTGCCGGCCTGGGGCCCCCAAGGCACGGCTACACCTTC
NA | TRBJ1-1 | TRBV6-6 | NA | CASSYSSADTEAFF | TGTGCCAGCAGTTACTCGTCAGCAGACACTGAAGCTTTCTTT
NA | TRBJ2-7 | TRBV4-2 | NA | CASSQVKGISYEQYF | TGTGCCAGCAGCCAAGTGAAGGGGATCTCCTACGAGCAGTACTTC
TRBD1 | TRBJ1-4 | TRBV7-8 | NA | CPSRHDRGINEKLFF | TGTCCCAGCAGACACGACAGGGGGATTAATGAAAAACTGTTTTTT
NA | TRBJ1-5 | TRBV19 | NA | CASSIKRGWNQPQHF | TGTGCCAGTAGTATTAAGAGGGGTTGGAATCAGCCCCAGCATTTT
NA | TRBJ2-1 | TRBV5-1 | NA | CASSPPGTNEQFF | TGCGCCAGCAGCCCGCCCGGGACTAATGAGCAGTTCTTC
TRBD1 | TRBJ1-3 | TRBV28 | NA | CASSLDRVENTIYF | TGTGCCAGCAGTTTGGACAGGGTGGAAAACACCATATATTTT
NA | TRBJ1-2 | TRBV12-3/TRBV12-4 | NA | CASSWTARGYTF | TGTGCCAGCAGTTGGACGGCCCGTGGCTACACCTTC
NA | TRBJ2-2 | TRBV28 | NA | CASSFSQGYFGELFF | TGTGCCAGCAGTTTTTCTCAGGGCTATTTCGGGGAGCTGTTTTTT
NA | TRBJ1-1 | TRBV6-2/TRBV6-3 | NA | CASSGLLNTEAFF | TGTGCCAGCAGTGGACTATTGAACACTGAAGCTTTCTTT
NA | TRBJ2-1 | TRBV24-1 | NA | CATSDWDDNEQFF | TGTGCCACCAGTGATTGGGACGACAATGAGCAGTTCTTC
NA | TRBJ1-1 | TRBV7-2 | NA | CASSRWTDAALNTEAFF | TGTGCCAGCAGCCGCTGGACAGACGCGGCCCTGAACACTGAAGCTTTCTTT
NA | TRBJ1-1 | TRBV19 | NA | CASRDSGPSNTEAFF | TGTGCCAGTAGAGATTCGGGACCTTCGAACACTGAAGCTTTCTTT
NA | TRBJ2-1 | TRBV7-9 | NA | CASSLSSNNEQFF | TGTGCCAGCAGCTTATCTAGCAACAATGAGCAGTTCTTC
TRBD1 | TRBJ2-1 | TRBV4-2 | once | CASRPKIVQGINEQFF | TGTGCCAGCAGGCCCAAAATCGTACAGGGGATCAATGAGCAGTTCTTC
NA | TRBJ1-6 | TRBV9 | NA | CASSPAVGKHSPLHF | TGTGCCAGCAGCCCGGCGGTGGGGAAGCATTCACCCCTCCACTTT
NA | TRBJ2-7 | TRBV11-2 | NA | CASKGLVDYEQYF | TGTGCCAGCAAGGGCCTCGTGGACTACGAGCAGTACTTC
NA | TRBJ2-7 | TRBV6-5 | NA | CASSYALAAYEQYF | TGTGCCAGCAGTTACGCCCTGGCAGCCTACGAGCAGTACTTC
TRBD1 | TRBJ2-7 | TRBV28 | NA | CASSSRDRVHEQYF | TGTGCCAGCAGTAGCCGGGACAGGGTCCACGAGCAGTACTTC
NA | TRBJ1-5 | TRBV27 | NA | CASSLGGYYSNQPQHF | TGTGCCAGCAGCCTGGGAGGGTATTATAGCAATCAGCCCCAGCATTTT
TRBD1 | TRBJ2-3 | TRBV6-2/TRBV6-3 | NA | CASSYAGTGADTQYF | TGTGCCAGCAGTTACGCCGGAACAGGGGCAGATACGCAGTATTTT
TRBD2 | TRBJ2-2 | TRBV7-8 | once | CASSLILAGANTGELFF | TGTGCCAGCAGCTTAATTCTCGCGGGGGCGAACACCGGGGAGCTGTTTTTT
NA | TRBJ1-1 | TRBV7-9 | NA | CASSLILEAFF | TGTGCCAGCAGCTTAATCTTGGAAGCTTTCTTT
TRBD1 | TRBJ1-2 | TRBV10-3 | NA | CATTGTGVSLGYTF | TGTGCCACGACCGGGACAGGGGTTTCTCTCGGCTACACCTTC
NA | TRBJ1-2 | TRBV5-4 | NA | CASSPGRSNYGYTF | TGTGCCAGCAGCCCCGGGAGGAGCAACTATGGCTACACCTTC
NA | TRBJ1-3 | TRBV27 | NA | CASSFDRTSGNTIYF | TGTGCCAGCAGTTTCGACAGGACCTCTGGAAACACCATATATTTT
NA | TRBJ1-5 | TRBV2 | once | CASTKPGIGQPQHF | TGTGCCAGCACCAAACCAGGTATAGGTCAGCCCCAGCATTTT
TRBD1 | TRBJ1-4 | TRBV4-1 | NA | CASSQAGGRDRVEEKLFF | TGCGCCAGCAGCCAAGCCGGCGGGCGGGACAGGGTAGAAGAAAAACTGTTTTTT
TRBD2 | TRBJ2-3 | TRBV6-2/TRBV6-3 | NA | CASSWLAGSTSTDTQYF | TGTGCCAGCAGTTGGCTAGCGGGGTCGACTAGCACAGATACGCAGTATTTT
NA | TRBJ1-2 | TRBV7-2 | NA | CASSLVSSPGTRGWGYTF | TGTGCCAGCAGCTTAGTGAGTTCTCCAGGGACCCGAGGTTGGGGCTACACCTTC
NA | TRBJ1-1 | TRBV4-2 | once | CASSHIGRETEAFF | TGTGCCAGCAGCCATATAGGACGGGAAACTGAAGCTTTCTTT
NA | TRBJ2-1 | TRBV7-2 | few | CASSATGNEQFF | TGTGCCAGCAGCGCCACAGGGAATGAGCAGTTCTTC
NA | TRBJ1-1 | TRBV7-3 | NA | CASSPTLGRDTEAFF | TGTGCCAGCAGCCCAACGTTGGGGAGGGACACTGAAGCTTTCTTT
NA | TRBJ2-7 | TRBV11-2 | NA | CASSLVVRNYEQYF | TGTGCCAGCAGCTTAGTTGTCAGAAACTACGAGCAGTACTTC
NA | TRBJ1-2 | TRBV6-5 | NA | CASSYLPLSPTSGYTF | TGTGCCAGCAGTTACCTACCACTTTCACCTACGAGTGGCTACACCTTC
NA | TRBJ1-1 | TRBV7-3 | NA | CASGTGTGDEAFF | TGTGCCAGCGGAACAGGGACCGGTGATGAAGCTTTCTTT
NA | TRBJ2-5 | TRBV13 | NA | CASSLGAQGGHGETQYF | TGTGCCAGCAGTTTAGGAGCTCAGGGAGGTCATGGGGAGACCCAGTACTTC
NA | TRBJ1-1 | TRBV27 | NA | CASSFMGAEAEAFF | TGTGCCAGCAGTTTCATGGGGGCGGAGGCTGAAGCTTTCTTT
NA | TRBJ2-5 | TRBV9 | NA | CASSGLMQETQYF | TGTGCCAGCAGCGGATTGATGCAAGAGACCCAGTACTTC
NA | TRBJ1-1 | TRBV29-1 | NA | CSVGGGAEAFF | TGCAGCGTTGGAGGGGGTGCTGAAGCTTTCTTT
TRBD1 | TRBJ2-5 | TRBV7-2 | NA | CASSLARGTGQTQYF | TGTGCCAGCAGCTTAGCACGGGGGACAGGTCAGACCCAGTACTTC
NA | TRBJ1-1 | TRBV27 | NA | CASSPTAANTEAFF | TGTGCCAGCAGTCCAACCGCAGCCAACACTGAAGCTTTCTTT
NA | TRBJ1-6 | TRBV4-1 | NA | CASSQTGTDSGLHF | TGCGCCAGCAGCCAGACAGGAACTGATTCGGGCCTCCACTTT
NA | TRBJ2-7 | TRBV30 | few | CACRNTFYEQYF | TGTGCCTGTCGTAACACATTCTACGAGCAGTACTTC
NA | TRBJ1-2 | TRBV6-5 | NA | CASSPGGSFYGYTF | TGTGCCAGCAGTCCTGGAGGCAGCTTCTATGGCTACACCTTC
TRBD1 | TRBJ2-1 | TRBV7-3 | few | CASSLQGAQNEQFF | TGTGCCAGCAGCTTACAGGGGGCCCAAAATGAGCAGTTCTTC
TRBD1 | TRBJ2-5 | TRBV5-4 | NA | CASSLATRGQETQYF | TGTGCCAGCAGCTTGGCCACCAGGGGGCAAGAGACCCAGTACTTC